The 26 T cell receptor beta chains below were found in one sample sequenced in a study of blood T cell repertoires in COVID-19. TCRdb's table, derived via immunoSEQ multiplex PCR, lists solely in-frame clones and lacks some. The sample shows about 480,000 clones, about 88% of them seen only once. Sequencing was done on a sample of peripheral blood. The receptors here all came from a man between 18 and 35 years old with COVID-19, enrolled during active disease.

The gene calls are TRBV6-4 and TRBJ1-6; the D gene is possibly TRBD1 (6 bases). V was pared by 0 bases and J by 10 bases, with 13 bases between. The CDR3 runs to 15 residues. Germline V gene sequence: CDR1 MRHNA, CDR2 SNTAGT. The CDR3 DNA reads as TGTGCCAGCAGTGACTCGTCGGGGGGCGGGTCACCCCTCCACTTT. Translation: CASSDSSGGGSPLHF.

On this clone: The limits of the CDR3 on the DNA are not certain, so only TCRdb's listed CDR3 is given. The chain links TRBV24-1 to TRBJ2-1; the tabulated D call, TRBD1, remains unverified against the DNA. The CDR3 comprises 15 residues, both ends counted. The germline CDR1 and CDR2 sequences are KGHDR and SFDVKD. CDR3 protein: CATSDSGQGPNEQFF.

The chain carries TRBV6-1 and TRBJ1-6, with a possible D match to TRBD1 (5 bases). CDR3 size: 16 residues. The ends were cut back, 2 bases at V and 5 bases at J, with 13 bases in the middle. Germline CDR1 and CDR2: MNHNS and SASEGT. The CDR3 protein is CASSEWGGRNNSPLHF. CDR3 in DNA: TGTGCCAGCAGTGAATGGGGGGGGAGGAATAATTCACCCCTCCACTTT.

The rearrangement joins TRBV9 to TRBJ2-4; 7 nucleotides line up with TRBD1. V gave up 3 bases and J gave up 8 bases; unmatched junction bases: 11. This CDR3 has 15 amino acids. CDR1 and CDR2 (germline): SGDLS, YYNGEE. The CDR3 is CASSASTGIRDIQYF. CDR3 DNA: TGTGCCAGCAGCGCCTCGACAGGGATTAGGGACATTCAGTACTTC.

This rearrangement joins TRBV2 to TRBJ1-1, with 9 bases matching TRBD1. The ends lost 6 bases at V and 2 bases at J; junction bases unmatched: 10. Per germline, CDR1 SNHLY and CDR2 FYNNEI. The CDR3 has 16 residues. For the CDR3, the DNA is TGTGCCAGCAGACCCGGACAGGGGCTTCGTAACACTGAAGCTTTCTTT. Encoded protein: CASRPGQGLRNTEAFF.

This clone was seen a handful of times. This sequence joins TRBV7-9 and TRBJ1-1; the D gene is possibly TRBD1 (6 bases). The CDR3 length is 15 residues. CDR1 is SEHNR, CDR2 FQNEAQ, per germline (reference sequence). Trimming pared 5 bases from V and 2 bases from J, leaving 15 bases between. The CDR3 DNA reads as TGTGCCAGCAGCCCGCTGGGGGACATTAACACTGAAGCTTTCTTT. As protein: CASSPLGDINTEAFF.

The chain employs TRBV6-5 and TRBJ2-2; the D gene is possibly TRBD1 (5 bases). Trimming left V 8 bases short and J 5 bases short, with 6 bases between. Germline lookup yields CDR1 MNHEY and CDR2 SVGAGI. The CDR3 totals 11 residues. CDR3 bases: TGTGCCAGCTACAGGACCGGGGAGCTGTTTTTT. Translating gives CASYRTGELFF.

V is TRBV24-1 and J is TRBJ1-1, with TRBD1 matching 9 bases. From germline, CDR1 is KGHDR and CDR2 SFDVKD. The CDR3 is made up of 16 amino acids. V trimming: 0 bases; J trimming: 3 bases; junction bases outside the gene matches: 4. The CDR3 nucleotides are TGTGCCACCAGTGATTTGCAGACAGGGGGTGACACTGAAGCTTTCTTT. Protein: CATSDLQTGGDTEAFF.

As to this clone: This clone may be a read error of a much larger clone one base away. CDR3 sequence reads: CASSRTSGNTGELFF. The CDR3 DNA reads TGTGCCAGCAGCCGGACTAGCGGAAACACCGGGGAGCTGTTTTTT. The rearrangement joins TRBV7-9 to TRBJ2-2; 10 bases align to TRBD2. Germline values: CDR1 SEHNR, CDR2 FQNEAQ (reference sequence). Trimming at V came to 5 bases and at J to 2 bases, leaving 2 bases not matched to a gene. This CDR3 has 15 residues.

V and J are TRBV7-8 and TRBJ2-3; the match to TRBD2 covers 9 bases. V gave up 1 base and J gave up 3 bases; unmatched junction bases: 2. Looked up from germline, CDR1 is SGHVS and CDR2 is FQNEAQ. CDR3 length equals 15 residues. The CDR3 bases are TGTGCCAGCAGCTTAGAGCGGGGGGAAACAGATACGCAGTATTTT. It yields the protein CASSLERGETDTQYF.

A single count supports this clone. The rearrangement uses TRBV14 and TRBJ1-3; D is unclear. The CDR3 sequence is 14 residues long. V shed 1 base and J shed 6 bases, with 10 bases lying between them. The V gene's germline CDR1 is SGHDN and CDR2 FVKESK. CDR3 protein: CASSQGLLLNTIYF. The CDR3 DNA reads TGTGCCAGCAGCCAAGGTCTTCTACTAAACACCATATATTTT.

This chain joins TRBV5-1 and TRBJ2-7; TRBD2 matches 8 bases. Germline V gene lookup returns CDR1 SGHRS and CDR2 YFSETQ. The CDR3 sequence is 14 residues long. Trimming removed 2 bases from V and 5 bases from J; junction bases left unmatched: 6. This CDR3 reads CASSLSGRWNEQYF. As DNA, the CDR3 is TGCGCCAGCAGCTTAAGCGGGAGATGGAACGAGCAGTACTTC.

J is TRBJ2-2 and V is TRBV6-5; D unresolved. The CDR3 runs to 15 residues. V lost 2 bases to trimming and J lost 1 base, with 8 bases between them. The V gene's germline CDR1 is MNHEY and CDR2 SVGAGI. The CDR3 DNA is TGTGCCAGCAGTTACGACCGAGGGAACACCGGGGAGCTGTTTTTT. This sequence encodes CASSYDRGNTGELFF.

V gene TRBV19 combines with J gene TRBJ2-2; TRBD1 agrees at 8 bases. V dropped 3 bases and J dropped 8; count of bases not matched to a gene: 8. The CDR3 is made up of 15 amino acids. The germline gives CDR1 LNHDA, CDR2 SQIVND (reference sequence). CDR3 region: CASSMGTGGWGELFF. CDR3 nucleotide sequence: TGTGCCAGTAGTATGGGGACAGGTGGATGGGGGGAGCTGTTTTTT.

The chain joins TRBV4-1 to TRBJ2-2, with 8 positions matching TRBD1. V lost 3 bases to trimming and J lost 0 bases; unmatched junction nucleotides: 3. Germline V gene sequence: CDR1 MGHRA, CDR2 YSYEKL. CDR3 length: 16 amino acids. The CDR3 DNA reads TGCGCCAGCAGCCAGGTACAGGGGGCGAACACCGGGGAGCTGTTTTTT. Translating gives CASSQVQGANTGELFF.

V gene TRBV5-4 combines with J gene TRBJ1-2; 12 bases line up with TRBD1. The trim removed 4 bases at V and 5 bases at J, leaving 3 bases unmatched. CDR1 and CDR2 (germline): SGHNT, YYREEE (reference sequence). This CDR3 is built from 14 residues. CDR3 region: CASSGDRGPYGYTF. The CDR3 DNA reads TGTGCCAGCAGCGGGGACAGGGGGCCTTATGGCTACACCTTC.

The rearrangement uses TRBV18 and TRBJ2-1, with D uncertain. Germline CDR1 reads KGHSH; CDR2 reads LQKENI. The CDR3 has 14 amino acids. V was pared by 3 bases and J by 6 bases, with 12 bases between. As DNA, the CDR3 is TGTGCCAGCTCACCTACCCTTTCGAGCAATGAGCAGTTCTTC. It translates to CASSPTLSSNEQFF.

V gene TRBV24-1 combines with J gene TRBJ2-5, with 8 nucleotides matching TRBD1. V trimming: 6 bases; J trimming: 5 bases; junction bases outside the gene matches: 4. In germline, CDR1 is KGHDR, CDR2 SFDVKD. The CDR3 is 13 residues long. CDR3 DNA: TGTGCCACCAGTCGAGACAGGGGCGAGACCCAGTACTTC. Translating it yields CATSRDRGETQYF.

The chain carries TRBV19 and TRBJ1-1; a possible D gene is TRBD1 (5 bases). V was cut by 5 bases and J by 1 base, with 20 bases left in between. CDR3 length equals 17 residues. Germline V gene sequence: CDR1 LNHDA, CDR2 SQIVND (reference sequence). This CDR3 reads CASSLSKVGVRNTEAFF. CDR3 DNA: TGTGCCAGTAGTCTCTCTAAGGTAGGGGTAAGGAACACTGAAGCTTTCTTT.

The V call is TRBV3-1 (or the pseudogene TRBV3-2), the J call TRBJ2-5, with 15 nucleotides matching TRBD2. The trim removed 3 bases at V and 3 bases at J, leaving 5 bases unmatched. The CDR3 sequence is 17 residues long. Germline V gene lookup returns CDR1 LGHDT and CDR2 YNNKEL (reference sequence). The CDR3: CASSQPGLAGGKETQYF. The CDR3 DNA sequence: TGTGCCAGCAGCCAGCCGGGACTAGCGGGGGGCAAAGAGACCCAGTACTTC.

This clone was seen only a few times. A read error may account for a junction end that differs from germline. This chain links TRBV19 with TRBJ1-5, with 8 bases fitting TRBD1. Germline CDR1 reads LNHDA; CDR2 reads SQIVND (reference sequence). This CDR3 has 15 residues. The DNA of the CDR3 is TGTGCCAGTAGTCCTTGGGACAGGCCAAATCAACCCCAGCATTTT. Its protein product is CASSPWDRPNQPQHF.

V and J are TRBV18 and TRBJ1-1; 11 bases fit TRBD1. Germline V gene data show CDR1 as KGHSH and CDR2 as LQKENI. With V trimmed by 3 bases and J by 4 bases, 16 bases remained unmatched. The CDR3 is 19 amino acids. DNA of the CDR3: TGTGCCAGCTCACCTCTGAGGAGGGGGACAGGGGGAGTACGCACTGAAGCTTTCTTT. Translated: CASSPLRRGTGGVRTEAFF.

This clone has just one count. The CDR3 reads CASSQGEGELFF. The CDR3 nucleotides are TGTGCCAGCAGCCAAGGGGAGGGAGAGCTGTTTTTT. This rearrangement joins TRBV4-2 to TRBJ2-2, with 7 positions matching TRBD2. Germline trimming cut 1 base from V and 11 bases from J; bases unmatched to any gene: 1. Germline-derived CDR1 and CDR2 are LGHNA and YNFKEQ. The CDR3 sequence is 12 residues long.

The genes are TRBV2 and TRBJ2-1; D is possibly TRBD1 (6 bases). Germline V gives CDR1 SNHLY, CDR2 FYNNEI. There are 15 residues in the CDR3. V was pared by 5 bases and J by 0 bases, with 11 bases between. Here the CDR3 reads CASSLQGSSYNEQFF. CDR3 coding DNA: TGTGCCAGCAGTTTACAGGGTAGCTCCTACAATGAGCAGTTCTTC.

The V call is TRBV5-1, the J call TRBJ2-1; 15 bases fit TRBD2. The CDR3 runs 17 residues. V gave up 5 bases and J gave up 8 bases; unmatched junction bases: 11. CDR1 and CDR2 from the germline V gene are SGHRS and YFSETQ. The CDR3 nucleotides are TGCGCCAGCAGTTTTGTAGGACTAGCGGGAGGGCGCCATGAGCAGTTCTTC. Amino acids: CASSFVGLAGGRHEQFF.

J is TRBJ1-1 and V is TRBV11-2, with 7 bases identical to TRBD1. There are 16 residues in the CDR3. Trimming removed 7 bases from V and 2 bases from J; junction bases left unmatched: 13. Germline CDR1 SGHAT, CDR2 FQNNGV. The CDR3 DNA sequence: TGTGCCAGCATCCGAACATCCGGGACAGCCAACACTGAAGCTTTCTTT. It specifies CASIRTSGTANTEAFF. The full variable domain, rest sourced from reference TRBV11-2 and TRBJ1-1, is EAGVAQSPRYKIIEKRQSVAFWCNPISGHATLYWYQQILGQGPKLLIQFQNNGVVDDSQLPKDRFSAERLKGVDSTLKIQPAKLEDSAVYLCASIRTSGTANTEAFFGQGTRLTVV.